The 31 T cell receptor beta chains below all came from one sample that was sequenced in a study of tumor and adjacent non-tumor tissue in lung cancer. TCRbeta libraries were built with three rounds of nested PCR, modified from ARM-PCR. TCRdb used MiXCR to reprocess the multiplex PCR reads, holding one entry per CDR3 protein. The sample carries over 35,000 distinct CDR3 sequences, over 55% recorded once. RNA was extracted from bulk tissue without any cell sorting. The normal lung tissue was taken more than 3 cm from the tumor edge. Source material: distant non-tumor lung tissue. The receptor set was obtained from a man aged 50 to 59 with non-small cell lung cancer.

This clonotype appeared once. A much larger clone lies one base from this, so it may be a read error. In nucleotides, the CDR3 is TGTGCCTCGCCCATGAGCAGGGTAAGGAACACTGAAGCTTTCTTT. It specifies CASPMSRVRNTEAFF. The chain recombines TRBV6-5 with TRBJ1-1, with a weak D call TRBD1 (5 bases). Trimming removed 11 bases at V and 1 base at J, with 20 bases between. CDR1 and CDR2 from the germline V gene are MNHEY and SVGAGI. CDR3 length equals 15 residues.

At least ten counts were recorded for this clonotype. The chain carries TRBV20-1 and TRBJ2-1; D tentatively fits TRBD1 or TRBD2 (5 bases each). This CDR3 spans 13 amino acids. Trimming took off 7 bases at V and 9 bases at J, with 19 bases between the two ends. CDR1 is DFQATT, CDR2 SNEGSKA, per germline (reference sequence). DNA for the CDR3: TGCAGTGTCACTAGATCCGGGGCGACTGAGCAGTTCTTC. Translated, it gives CSVTRSGATEQFF.

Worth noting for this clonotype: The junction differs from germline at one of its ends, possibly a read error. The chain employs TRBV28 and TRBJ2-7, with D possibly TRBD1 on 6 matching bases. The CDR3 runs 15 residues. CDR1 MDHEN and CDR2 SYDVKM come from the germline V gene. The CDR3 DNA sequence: TGTGCCAGCAGTGAGGGGGAGATCGACCGCTACGATCAGTACTTC. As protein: CASSEGEIDRYDQYF. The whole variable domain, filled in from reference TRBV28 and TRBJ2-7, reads DVKVTQSSRYLVKRTGEKVFLECVQDMDHENMFWYRQDPGLGLRLIYFSYDVKMKEKGDIPEGYSVSREKKERFSLILESASTNQTSMYLCASSEGEIDRYDQYFGPGTRLTVT.

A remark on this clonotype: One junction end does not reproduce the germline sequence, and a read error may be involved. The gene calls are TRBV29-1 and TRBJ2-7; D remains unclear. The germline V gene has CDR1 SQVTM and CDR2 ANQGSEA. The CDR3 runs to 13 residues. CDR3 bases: TGCTGCGTTATAGCCCCGGGCTCACACGAGCAGTACTTC. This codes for CCVIAPGSHEQYF.

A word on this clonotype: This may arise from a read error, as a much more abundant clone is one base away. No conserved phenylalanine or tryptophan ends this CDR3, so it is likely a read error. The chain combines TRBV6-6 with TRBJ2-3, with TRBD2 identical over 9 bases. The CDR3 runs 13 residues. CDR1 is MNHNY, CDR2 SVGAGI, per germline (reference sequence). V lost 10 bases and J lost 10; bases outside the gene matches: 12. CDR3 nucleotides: TGTGCCACCCGGGGCCAGGGCGGGGGGGCGCAGTATATT. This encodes CATRGQGGGAQYI.

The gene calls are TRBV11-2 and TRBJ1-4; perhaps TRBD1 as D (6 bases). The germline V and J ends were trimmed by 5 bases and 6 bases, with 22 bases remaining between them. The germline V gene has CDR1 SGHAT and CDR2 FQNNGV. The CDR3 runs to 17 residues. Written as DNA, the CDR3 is TGTGCCAGCAGCCCCCAATCACGGGGACAAATTTATGAAAAACTGTTTTTT. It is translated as CASSPQSRGQIYEKLFF.

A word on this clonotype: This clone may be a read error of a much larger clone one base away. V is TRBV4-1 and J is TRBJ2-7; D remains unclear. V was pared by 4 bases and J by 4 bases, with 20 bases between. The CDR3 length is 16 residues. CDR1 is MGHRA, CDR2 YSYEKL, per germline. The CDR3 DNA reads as TGCGCCAGCAGCCGAGTAGTAGGGCAAGGGATTTACGAGCAGTACTTC. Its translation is CASSRVVGQGIYEQYF.

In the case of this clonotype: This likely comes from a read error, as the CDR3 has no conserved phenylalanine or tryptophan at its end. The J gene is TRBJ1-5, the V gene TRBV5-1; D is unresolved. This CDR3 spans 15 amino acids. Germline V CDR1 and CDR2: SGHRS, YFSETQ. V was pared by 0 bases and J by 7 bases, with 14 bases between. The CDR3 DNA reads TGCGCCAGCAGCTTGGATGGGAGAGAAAGGCAGCCCCAGCATCTT. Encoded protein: CASSLDGRERQPQHL.

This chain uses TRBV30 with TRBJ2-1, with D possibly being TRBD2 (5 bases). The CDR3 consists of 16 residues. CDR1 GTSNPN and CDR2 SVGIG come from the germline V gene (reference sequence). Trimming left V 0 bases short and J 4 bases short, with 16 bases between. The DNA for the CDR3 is TGTGCCTGGAGTGTACTGGCGGGTGGGGTATACAATGAGCAGTTCTTC. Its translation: CAWSVLAGGVYNEQFF.

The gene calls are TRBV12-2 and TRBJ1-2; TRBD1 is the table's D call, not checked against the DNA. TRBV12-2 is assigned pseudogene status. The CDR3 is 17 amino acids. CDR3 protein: CASRLVRRGQTNYGYTF. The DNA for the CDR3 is TGTGCAAGCCGCTTAGTTCGCAGGGGCCAAACTAACTATGGCTACACCTTC.

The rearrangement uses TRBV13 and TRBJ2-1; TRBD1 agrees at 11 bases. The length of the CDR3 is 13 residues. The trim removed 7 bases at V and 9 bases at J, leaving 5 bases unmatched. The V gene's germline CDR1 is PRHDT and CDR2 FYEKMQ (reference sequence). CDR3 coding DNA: TGTGCCAGCAATTTAGGGACAGGGGGTGAGCAGTTCTTC. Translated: CASNLGTGGEQFF.

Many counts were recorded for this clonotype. For the CDR3, the DNA is TGTGCCAGCAGCTTGGACAGAGAGAATGAAAAACTGTTTTTT. Protein product: CASSLDRENEKLFF. This sequence joins TRBV7-9 and TRBJ1-4, with D possibly matching TRBD1 (6 bases). The CDR3 is 14 amino acids. CDR1 SEHNR and CDR2 FQNEAQ come from the germline V gene (reference sequence). The germline V and J ends were trimmed by 3 bases and 5 bases, with 10 bases remaining between them.

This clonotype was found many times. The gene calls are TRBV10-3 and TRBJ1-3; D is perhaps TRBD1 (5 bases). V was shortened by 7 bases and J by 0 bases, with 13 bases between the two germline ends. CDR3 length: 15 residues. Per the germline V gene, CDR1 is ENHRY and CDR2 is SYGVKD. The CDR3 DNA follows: TGTGCCATCACCCGGGACTCTAGCTCTGGAAACACCATATATTTT. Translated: CAITRDSSSGNTIYF.

In DNA form, the CDR3 reads TGTACCTCGGAGGACACAGGACTAAATGAAAAACTGTTTTTT. Translating gives CTSEDTGLNEKLFF. The chain joins TRBV30 to TRBJ1-4; maybe TRBD1 (5 bases). Per germline, CDR1 GTSNPN and CDR2 SVGIG (reference sequence). The CDR3 contains 14 residues. Full variable domain (rest looked up from reference TRBV30 and TRBJ1-4): SQTIHQWPATLVQPVGSPLSLECTVEGTSNPNLYWYRQAAGRGLQLLFYSVGIGQISSEVPQNLSASRPQDRQFILSSKKLLLSDSGFYLCTSEDTGLNEKLFFGSGTQLSVL.

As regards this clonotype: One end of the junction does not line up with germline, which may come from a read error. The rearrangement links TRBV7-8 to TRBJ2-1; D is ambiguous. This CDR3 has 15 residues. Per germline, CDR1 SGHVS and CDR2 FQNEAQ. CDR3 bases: TGTGCCAGCAGCCCAGACCTGAGCTCCTACAATGAGGAGTTCTTC. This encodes CASSPDLSSYNEEFF.

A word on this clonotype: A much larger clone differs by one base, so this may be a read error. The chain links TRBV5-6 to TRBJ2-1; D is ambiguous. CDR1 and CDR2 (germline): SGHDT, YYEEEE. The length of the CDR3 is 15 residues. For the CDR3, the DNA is TGTACCAGCAGCTTGGCCTGGGTCTCCTACAATGAGCAGTTCTTC. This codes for CTSSLAWVSYNEQFF.

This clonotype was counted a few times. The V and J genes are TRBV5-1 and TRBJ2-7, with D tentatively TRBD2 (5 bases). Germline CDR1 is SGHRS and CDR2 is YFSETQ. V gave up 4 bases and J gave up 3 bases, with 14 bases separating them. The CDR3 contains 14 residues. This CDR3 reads CASSQFGLSYEQYF. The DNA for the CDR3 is TGCGCCAGCAGCCAGTTTGGACTGAGCTACGAGCAGTACTTC. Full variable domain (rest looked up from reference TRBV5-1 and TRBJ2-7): KAGVTQTPRYLIKTRGQQVTLSCSPISGHRSVSWYQQTPGQGLQFLFEYFSETQRNKGNFPGRFSGRQFSNSRSEMNVSTLELGDSALYLCASSQFGLSYEQYFGPGTRLTVT.

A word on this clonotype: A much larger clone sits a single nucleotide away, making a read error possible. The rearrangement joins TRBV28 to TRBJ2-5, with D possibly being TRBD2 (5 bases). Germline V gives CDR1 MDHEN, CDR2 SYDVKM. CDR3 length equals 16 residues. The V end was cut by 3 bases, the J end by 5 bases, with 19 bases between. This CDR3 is CASSFFRSEGGETQYF. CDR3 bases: TGTGCCAGCAGTTTTTTTCGGTCAGAGGGCGGTGAGACCCAGTACTTC.

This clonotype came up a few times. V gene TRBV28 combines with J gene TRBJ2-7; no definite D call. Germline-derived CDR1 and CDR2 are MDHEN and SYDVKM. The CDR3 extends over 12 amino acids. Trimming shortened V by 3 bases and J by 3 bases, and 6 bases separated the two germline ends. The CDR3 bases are TGTGCCAGCAGTTTGCTGGGCTACGAGCAGTACTTC. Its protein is CASSLLGYEQYF.

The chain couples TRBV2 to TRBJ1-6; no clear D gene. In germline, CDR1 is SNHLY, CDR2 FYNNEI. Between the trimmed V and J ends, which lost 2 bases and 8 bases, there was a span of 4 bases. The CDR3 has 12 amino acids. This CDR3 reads CASSEWHSPLHF. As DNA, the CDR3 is TGTGCCAGCAGTGAATGGCATTCACCCCTCCACTTT. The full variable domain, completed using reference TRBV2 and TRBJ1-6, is EPEVTQTPSHQVTQMGQEVILRCVPISNHLYFYWYRQILGQKVEFLVSFYNNEISEKSEIFDDQFSVERPDGSNFTLKIRSTKLEDSAMYFCASSEWHSPLHFGNGTRLTVT.

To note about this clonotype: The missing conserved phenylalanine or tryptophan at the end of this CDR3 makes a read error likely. The CDR3 coding sequence is TGTGCCAGCAGCTCCGGGACGTCCTCCTACGAGCAGTACTAC. Translated: CASSSGTSSYEQYY. The chain is built from TRBV11-2 and TRBJ2-7, with D perhaps given as TRBD1 or TRBD2 (5 bases each). In germline, CDR1 is SGHAT, CDR2 FQNNGV. The CDR3 extends over 14 amino acids. Trimming took 4 bases from V and 0 from J, leaving 10 bases between them.

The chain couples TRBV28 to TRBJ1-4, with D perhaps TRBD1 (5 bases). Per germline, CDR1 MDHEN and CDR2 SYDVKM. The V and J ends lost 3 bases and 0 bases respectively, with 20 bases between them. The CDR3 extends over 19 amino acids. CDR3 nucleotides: TGTGCCAGCAGTTTCGGGGCAGGAGGATCTTCTGCAACTAATGAAAAACTGTTTTTT. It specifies CASSFGAGGSSATNEKLFF.

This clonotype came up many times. Written as DNA, the CDR3 is TGCGCCAGCAGCCAAGGGGCCCACTACGAGCAGTACTTC. This codes for CASSQGAHYEQYF. This chain connects TRBV4-1 to TRBJ2-7; D remains unclear. Germline values: CDR1 MGHRA, CDR2 YSYEKL. Trimming removed 1 base from V and 3 bases from J, with 7 bases in between. The CDR3 has 13 amino acids.

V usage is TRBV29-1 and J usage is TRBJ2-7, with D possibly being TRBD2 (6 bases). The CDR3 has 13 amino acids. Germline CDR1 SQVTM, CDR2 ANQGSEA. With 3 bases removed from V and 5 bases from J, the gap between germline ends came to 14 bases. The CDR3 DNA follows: TGCAGCGTTGAGGGGACTTGGGGCCACGAGCAGTACTTC. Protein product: CSVEGTWGHEQYF.

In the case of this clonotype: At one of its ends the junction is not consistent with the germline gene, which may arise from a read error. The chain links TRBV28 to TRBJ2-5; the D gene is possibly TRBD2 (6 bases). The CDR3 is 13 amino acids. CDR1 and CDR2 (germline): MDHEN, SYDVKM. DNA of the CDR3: TGTACCAGCAGTTGGGGGGTCGAAGAGACCCAGTACTTC. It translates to CTSSWGVEETQYF.

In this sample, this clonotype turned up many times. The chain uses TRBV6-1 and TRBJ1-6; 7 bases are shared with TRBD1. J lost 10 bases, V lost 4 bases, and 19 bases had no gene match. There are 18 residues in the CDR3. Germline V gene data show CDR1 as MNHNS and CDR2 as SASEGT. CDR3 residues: CASSGQRFTGARGSPLHF. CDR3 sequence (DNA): TGTGCCAGCAGTGGACAAAGATTTACAGGGGCACGGGGGTCACCCCTCCACTTT.

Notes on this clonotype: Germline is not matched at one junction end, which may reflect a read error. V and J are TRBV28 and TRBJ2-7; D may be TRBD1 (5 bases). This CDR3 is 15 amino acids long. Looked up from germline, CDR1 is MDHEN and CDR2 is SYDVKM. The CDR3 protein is CTSRPQGLSSCEQYF. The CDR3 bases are TGTACCAGCAGGCCCCAGGGCTTAAGCTCCTGCGAGCAGTACTTC.

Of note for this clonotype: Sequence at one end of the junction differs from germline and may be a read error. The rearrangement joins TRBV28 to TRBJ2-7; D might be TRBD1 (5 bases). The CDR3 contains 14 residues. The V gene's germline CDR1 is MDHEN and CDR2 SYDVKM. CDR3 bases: TGTGTCAGCAGTCCCACTGACAGAGCCTACGAGCAGTACTTC. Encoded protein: CVSSPTDRAYEQYF.

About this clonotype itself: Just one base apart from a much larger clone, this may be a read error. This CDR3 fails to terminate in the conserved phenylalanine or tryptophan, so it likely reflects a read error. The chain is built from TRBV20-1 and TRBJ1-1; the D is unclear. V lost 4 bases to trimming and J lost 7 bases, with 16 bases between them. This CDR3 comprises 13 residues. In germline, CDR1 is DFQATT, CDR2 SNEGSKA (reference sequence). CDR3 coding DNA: TGCAGTGCTAACCGGGATCAATTCGGTGAAGCTTTCATT. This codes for CSANRDQFGEAFI.

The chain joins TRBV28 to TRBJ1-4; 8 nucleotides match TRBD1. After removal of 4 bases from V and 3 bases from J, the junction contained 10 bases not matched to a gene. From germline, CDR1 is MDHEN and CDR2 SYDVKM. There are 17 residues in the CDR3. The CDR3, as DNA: TGTGCCAGCAGTTCCGACAGGGGCATAAATCCTAATGAAAAACTGTTTTTT. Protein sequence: CASSSDRGINPNEKLFF.

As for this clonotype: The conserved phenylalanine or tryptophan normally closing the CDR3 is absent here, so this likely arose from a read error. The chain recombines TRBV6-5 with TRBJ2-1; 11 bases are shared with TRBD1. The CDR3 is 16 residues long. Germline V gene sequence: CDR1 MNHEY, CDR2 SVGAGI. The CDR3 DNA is TGTGCCAGCAGTTCGGGACAGGGGGGCTCCTACGATGAGCAGTTCCTC. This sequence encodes CASSSGQGGSYDEQFL.